The 2 T cell receptor beta chains presented below share a single source sample, sequenced in a study of blood T cell repertoires in COVID-19 (dated by TCRdb to 2018 to 2020). Libraries were constructed by the immunoSEQ multiplex PCR assay. TCRdb limited this immuneACCESS table to in-frame rearrangements with V and J called. A share of clones is missing; checked studies link under half to unresolved V genes, and the rest is unexplained. A total of 60,000 to 100,000 clones appear in this sample, around 90% of them only once. The ten largest clones add up to 4.6% of the sample. The sample consisted of peripheral blood. These receptors were taken from a man over 45 with active COVID-19.

The chain employs TRBV6-5 and TRBJ1-5; D uncertain. There are 14 residues in the CDR3. Germline V CDR1 and CDR2: MNHEY, SVGAGI. V was cut by 10 bases and J by 5 bases, with 18 bases left in between. CDR3 nucleotides: TGTGCCACCAATGCGAACTCGGACTATCAGCCCCAGCATTTT. The encoded protein is CATNANSDYQPQHF.

This clone has just one count. The chain employs TRBV7-2 and TRBJ1-2; D is undetermined. Germline CDR1 and CDR2: SGHTA and FQGNSA. With 6 bases removed from V and 7 bases from J, the gap between germline ends came to 21 bases. The CDR3 extends over 15 amino acids. The CDR3 region is CASREGSTGGSGYTF. The CDR3 nucleotides read TGTGCCAGCAGAGAAGGGAGCACCGGCGGTAGTGGCTACACCTTC.